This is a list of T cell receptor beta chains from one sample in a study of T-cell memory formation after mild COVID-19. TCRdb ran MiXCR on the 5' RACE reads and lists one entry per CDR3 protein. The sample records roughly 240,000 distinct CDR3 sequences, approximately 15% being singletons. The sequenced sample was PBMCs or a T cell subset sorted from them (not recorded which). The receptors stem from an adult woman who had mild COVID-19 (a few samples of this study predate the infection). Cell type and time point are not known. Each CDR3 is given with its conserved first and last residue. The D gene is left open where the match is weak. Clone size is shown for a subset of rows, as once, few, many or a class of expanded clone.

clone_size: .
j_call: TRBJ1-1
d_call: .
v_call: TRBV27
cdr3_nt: TGTGCCAGCAGCAACCCTGGGGGGCGTCAAACTGAAGCTTTCTTT
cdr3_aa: CASSNPGGRQTEAFF

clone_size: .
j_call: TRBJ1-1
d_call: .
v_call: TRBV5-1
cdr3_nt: TGCGCCAGCAGCTTCCCCTTGGACGGACATGAAGCTTTCTTT
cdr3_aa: CASSFPLDGHEAFF

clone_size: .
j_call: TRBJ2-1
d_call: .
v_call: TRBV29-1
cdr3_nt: TGCAGCGTTGCTGGTCCGAGCTCCTACAATGAGCAGTTCTTC
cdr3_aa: CSVAGPSSYNEQFF

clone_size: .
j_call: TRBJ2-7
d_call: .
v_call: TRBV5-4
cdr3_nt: TGTGCCAGCAGCCCCCCTCAGGGGAGCTCCTACGAGCAGTACTTC
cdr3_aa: CASSPPQGSSYEQYF

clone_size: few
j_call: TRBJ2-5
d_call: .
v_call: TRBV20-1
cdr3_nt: TGCAGTGCTAGGCCCGGGGAGACCCAGTACTTC
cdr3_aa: CSARPGETQYF

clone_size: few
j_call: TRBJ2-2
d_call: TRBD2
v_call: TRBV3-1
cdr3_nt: TGTGCCAGCAGCCCTCCTAGCGGGAAAACCGGGGAGCTGTTTTTT
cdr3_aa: CASSPPSGKTGELFF

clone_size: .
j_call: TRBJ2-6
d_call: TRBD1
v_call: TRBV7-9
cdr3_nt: TGTGCCAGCAGCTTGGGGACAGGGGGCGCTGGGGCCAACGTCCTGACTTTC
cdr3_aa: CASSLGTGGAGANVLTF

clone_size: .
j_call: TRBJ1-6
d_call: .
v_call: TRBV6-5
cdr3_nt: TGTGCCAGCAGTTATCGGGGGGCTGTTTCACCCCTCCACTTT
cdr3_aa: CASSYRGAVSPLHF

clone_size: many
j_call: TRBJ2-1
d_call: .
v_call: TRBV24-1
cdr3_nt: TGTGCCACCAGTGAGCCACCCGACGATGAGCAGTTCTTC
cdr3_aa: CATSEPPDDEQFF

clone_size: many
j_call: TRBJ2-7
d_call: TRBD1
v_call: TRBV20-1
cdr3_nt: TGCAGTGCTTGGGGGACAGGGAGCTCCTACGAGCAGTACTTC
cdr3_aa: CSAWGTGSSYEQYF

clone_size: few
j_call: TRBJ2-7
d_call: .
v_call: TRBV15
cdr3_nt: TGTGCCACCAGCAGAGATCTTCCACCGGACTACGAGCAGTACTTC
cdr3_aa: CATSRDLPPDYEQYF

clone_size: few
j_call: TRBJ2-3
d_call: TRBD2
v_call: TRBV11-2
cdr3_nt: TGTGCCAGCAGCGCACTAGCGGGGAGCACAGATACGCAGTATTTT
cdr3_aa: CASSALAGSTDTQYF

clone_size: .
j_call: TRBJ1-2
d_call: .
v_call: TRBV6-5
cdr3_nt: TGTGCCAGCAGTTACTCGATTCGGCAGGGGAACGGCTACACCTTC
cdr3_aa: CASSYSIRQGNGYTF

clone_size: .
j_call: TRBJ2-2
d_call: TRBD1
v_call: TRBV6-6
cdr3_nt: TGTGCCAGCAGTTCTAAAGGACAGGGGGCTAACACCGGGGAGCTGTTTTTT
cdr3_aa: CASSSKGQGANTGELFF

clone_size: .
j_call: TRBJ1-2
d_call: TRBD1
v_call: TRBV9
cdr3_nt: TGTGCCAGCAGCGCCGGTTCCGGGACAGGGATCTATGGCTACACCTTC
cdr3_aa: CASSAGSGTGIYGYTF

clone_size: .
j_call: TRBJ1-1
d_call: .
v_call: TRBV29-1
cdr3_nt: TGCAGCGTTGAAGATTTGAGGGGCCCCGGGGCTGAAGCTTTCTTT
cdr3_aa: CSVEDLRGPGAEAFF

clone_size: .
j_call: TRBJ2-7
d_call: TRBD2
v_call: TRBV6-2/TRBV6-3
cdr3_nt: TGTGCCAGCAGGCGACTCCTAGCGGGAGGGGTTTCCTACGAGCAGTACTTC
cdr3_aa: CASRRLLAGGVSYEQYF

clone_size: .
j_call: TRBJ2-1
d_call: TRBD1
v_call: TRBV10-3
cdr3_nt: TGTGCCATCAGATGGACAGGTGGTGATGAGCAGTTCTTC
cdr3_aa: CAIRWTGGDEQFF

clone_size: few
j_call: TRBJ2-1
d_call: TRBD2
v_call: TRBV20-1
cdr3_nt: TGCAGTGCTAGGGCTGCTGGGGGGGGACTGAATGAGCAGTTCTTC
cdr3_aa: CSARAAGGGLNEQFF

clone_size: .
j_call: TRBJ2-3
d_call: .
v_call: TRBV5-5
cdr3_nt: TGTGCCAGCAGCCCTTTATCCTGGACAGCAAACACAGATACGCAGTATTTT
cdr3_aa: CASSPLSWTANTDTQYF

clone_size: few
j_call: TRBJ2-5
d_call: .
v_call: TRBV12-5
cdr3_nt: TGTGCTAGTGGTTTGACTCCGGGACCGGAGACCCAGTACTTC
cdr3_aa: CASGLTPGPETQYF

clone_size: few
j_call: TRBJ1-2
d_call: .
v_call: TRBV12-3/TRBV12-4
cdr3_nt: TGTGCCAGCAGTTTAGGCGGGCGGGCTGGCTACACCTTC
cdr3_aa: CASSLGGRAGYTF

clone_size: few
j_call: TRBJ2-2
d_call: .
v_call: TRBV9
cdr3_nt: TGTGCCAGCAGCGAGGGTGACAGGCGCACCGGGGAGCTGTTTTTT
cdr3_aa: CASSEGDRRTGELFF

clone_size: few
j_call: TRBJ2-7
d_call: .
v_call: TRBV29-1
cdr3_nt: TGCAGCGTTACTGACCATAAGTACGAGCAGTACTTC
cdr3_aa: CSVTDHKYEQYF

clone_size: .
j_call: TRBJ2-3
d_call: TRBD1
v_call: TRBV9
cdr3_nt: TGTGCCAGCAGCGTAGCGGGACAGGGGTACACAGATACGCAGTATTTT
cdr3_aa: CASSVAGQGYTDTQYF

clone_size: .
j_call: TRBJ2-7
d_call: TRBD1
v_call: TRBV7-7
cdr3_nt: TGTGCCAGCAGCTTGGACAGGGGAAGCGAGCAGTACTTC
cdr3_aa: CASSLDRGSEQYF

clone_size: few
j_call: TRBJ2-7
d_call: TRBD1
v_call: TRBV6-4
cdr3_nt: TGTGCCAGCACAAGGGACAGGGGATACGAGCAGTACTTC
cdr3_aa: CASTRDRGYEQYF

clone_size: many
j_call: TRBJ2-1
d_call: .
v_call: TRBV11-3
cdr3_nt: TGTGCCAGCAGCTTAGAAAGCAGTTCCTACAATGAGCAGTTCTTC
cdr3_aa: CASSLESSSYNEQFF

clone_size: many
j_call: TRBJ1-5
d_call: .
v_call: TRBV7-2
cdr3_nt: TGTGCCAGCAGCTTAGACCACCCACCCAAGGGTTATCAGCCCCAGCATTTT
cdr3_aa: CASSLDHPPKGYQPQHF

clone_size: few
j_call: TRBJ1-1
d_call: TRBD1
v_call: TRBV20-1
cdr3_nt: TGCAGTGCCCTGGGACAGCTTAACACTGAAGCTTTCTTT
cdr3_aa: CSALGQLNTEAFF

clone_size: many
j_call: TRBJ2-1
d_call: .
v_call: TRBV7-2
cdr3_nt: TGTGCCAGCAGCCAACAGGGTACCCGTGTCGGCGATGAGCAGTTCTTC
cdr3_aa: CASSQQGTRVGDEQFF

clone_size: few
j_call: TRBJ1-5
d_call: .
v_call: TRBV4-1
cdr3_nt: TGCGCCAGCAGCCAAAGCACGAGACGCAGTCTTTATCAGCCCCAGCATTTT
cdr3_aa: CASSQSTRRSLYQPQHF

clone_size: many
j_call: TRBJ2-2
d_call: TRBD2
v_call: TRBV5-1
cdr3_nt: TGCGCCAGCAGCTTATCCCCCTCGGGAGGGAGGAACACCGGGGAGCTGTTTTTT
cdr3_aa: CASSLSPSGGRNTGELFF

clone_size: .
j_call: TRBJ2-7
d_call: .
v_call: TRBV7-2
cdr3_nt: TGTGCCAGCAGCTTAGCGTCGTTAACGGGCGAGCAGTACTTC
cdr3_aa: CASSLASLTGEQYF

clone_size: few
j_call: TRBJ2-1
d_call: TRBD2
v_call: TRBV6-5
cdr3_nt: TGTGCCAGCAGTTCCCTAGCGGGGGGGTGGCAGTTCTTC
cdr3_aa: CASSSLAGGWQFF

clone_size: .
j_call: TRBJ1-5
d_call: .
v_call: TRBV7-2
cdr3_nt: TGTGCCAGCAGCTTATCTCCACTTTATCAGCCCCAGCATTTT
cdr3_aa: CASSLSPLYQPQHF

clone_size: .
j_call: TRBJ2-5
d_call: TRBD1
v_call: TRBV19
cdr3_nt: TGTGCCAGTAGTCTCCGGACAGGGGGCAGTGAGACCCAGTACTTC
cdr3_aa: CASSLRTGGSETQYF

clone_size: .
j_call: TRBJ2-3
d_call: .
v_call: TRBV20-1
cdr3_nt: TGCAGTGCAGCTAGAGAAACAGATACGCAGTATTTT
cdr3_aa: CSAARETDTQYF

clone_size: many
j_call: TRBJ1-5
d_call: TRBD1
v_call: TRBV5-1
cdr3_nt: TGCGCCAGCAGCTTATCAGGGGGCGCCGGCAATCAGCCCCAGCATTTT
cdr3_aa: CASSLSGGAGNQPQHF

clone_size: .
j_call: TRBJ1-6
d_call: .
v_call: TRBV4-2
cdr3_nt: TGTGCCAGCAGCCAAGGCACAGGGATCAGGTCACCCCTCCACTTT
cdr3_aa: CASSQGTGIRSPLHF

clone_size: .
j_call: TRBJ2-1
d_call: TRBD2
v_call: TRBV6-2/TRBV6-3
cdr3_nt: TGTGCCAGCGCACTTCCGGGACTAGCGGGTAGGGAGCAGTTCTTC
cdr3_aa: CASALPGLAGREQFF

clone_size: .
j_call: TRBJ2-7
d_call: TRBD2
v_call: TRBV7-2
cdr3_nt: TGTGCCAGCAGCCAGACTGCTAGCGGTCCCTACGAGCAGTACTTC
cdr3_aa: CASSQTASGPYEQYF

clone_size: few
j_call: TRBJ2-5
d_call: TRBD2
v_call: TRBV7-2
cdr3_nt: TGTGCCAGCAGCCCGGGGGGGGGTCCAGAGACCCAGTACTTC
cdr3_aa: CASSPGGGPETQYF

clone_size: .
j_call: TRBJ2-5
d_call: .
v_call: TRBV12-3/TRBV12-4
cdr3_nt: TGTGCCAGCAGTCCCCCGGTATACCAAGAGACCCAGTACTTC
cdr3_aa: CASSPPVYQETQYF

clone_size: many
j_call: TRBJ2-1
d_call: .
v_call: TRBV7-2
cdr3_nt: TGTGCCAGCAGCCCCTACTCGACTAGGGGTGTACAGGGTGAGCAGTTCTTC
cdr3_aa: CASSPYSTRGVQGEQFF

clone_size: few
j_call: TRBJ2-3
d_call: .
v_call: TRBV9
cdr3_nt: TGTGCCAGCAGCCCCACCGACCAACACGGAGATACGCAGTATTTT
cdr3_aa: CASSPTDQHGDTQYF

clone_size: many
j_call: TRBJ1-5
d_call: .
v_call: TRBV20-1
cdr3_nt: TGCAGTGCTAGAGACTCACCTTTGGAGCATTTT
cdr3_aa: CSARDSPLEHF

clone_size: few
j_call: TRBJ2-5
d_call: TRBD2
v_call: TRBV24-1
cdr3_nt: TGTGCCACCAGTGACAGGGAGGGCCTCCAAGAGACCCAGTACTTC
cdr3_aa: CATSDREGLQETQYF

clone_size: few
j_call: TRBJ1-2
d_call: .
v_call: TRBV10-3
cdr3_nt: TGTGCCATCAGTGAAAACAGTGGATATGGCTACACCTTC
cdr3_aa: CAISENSGYGYTF

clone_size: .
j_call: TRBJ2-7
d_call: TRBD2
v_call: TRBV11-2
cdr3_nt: TGTGCCAGCAGCTCCGGACTAGCGGGAACCTACGAGCAGTACTTC
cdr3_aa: CASSSGLAGTYEQYF

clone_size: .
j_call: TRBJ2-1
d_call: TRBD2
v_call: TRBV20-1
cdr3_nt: TGCAGTGCCCCCTTAAGCGGGGGGGCCGGACGGGAGCAGTTCTTC
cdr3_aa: CSAPLSGGAGREQFF

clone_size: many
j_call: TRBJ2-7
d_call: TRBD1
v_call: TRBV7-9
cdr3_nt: TGTGCCAGCAGCCCAGGACAGGGGGCGGGGGAGCAGTACTTC
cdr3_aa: CASSPGQGAGEQYF

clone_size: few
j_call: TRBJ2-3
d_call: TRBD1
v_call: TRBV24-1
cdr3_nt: TGTGCCACCAGTGACCAAGGACAGGGGCCAGCGGCAGATACGCAGTATTTT
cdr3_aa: CATSDQGQGPAADTQYF

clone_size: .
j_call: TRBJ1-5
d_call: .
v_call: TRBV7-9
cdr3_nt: TGTGCCAGCAGCTTGGGGAGATTTGGTCAGGGGAGGCAGCCCCAGCATTTT
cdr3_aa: CASSLGRFGQGRQPQHF

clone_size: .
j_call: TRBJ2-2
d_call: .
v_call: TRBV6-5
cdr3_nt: TGTGCCAGCAGGTGGGGGGCCGGGGAGCTGTTTTTT
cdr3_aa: CASRWGAGELFF

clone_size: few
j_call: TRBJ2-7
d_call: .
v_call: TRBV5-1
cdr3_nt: TGCGCCAGCAGCTCCGGGTCCGAGCAGTACTTC
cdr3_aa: CASSSGSEQYF

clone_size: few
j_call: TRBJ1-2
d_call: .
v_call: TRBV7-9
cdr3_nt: TGTGCCAGCAGCCCGCCTCGGGGTAGGAATGGCTACACCTTC
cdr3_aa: CASSPPRGRNGYTF